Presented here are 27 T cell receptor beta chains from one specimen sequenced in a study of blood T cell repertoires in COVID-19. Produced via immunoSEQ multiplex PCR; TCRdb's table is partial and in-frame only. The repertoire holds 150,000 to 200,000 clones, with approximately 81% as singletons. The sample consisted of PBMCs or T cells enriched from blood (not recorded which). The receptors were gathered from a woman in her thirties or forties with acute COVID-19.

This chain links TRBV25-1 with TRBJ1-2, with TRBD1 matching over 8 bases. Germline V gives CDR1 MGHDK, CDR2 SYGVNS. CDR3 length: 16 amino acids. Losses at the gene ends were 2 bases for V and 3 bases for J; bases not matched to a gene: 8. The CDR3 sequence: CASSEERQGAYYGYTF. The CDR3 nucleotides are TGTGCCAGCAGTGAAGAGAGGCAGGGGGCCTACTATGGCTACACCTTC.

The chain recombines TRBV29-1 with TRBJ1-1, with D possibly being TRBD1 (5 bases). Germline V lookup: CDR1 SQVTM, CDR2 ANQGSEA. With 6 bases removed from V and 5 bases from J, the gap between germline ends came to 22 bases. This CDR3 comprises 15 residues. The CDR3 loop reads CSVRPTSAGRTEAFF. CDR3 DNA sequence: TGCAGCGTGCGACCGACCTCGGCAGGGAGGACTGAAGCTTTCTTT.

CDR3 coding DNA: TGTGCCAGCAGTGAAAGCCTAGCGGAAAGGGATGAGCAGTTCTTC. It encodes CASSESLAERDEQFF. The rearrangement uses TRBV6-1 and TRBJ2-1; 7 bases fit TRBD2. This CDR3 contains 15 residues. The junction had 9 bases not matched to a gene; V was cut back by 2 bases and J by 8 bases. CDR1 and CDR2 (germline): MNHNS, SASEGT.

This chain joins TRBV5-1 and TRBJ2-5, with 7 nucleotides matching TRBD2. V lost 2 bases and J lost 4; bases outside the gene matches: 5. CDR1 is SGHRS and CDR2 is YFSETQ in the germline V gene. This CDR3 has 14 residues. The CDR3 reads CASSFGAGVETQYF. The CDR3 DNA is TGCGCCAGCAGCTTTGGGGCGGGAGTAGAGACCCAGTACTTC.

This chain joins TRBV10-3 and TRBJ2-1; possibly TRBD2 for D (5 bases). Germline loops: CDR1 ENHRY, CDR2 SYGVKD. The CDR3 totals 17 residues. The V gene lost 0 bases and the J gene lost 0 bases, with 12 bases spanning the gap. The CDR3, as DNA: TGTGCCATCAGTGAGTCTCCGCTGGCGGGCTCCTACAATGAGCAGTTCTTC. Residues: CAISESPLAGSYNEQFF.

CDR3 protein: CASSLGRVNTEAFF. The CDR3 region has the DNA TGTGCCAGCAGTCTTGGGAGGGTGAACACTGAAGCTTTCTTT. The V call is TRBV4-2, the J call TRBJ1-1; no clear D. The CDR3 is 14 amino acids. Germline V gives CDR1 LGHNA, CDR2 YNFKEQ. V was clipped by 6 bases and J by 0 bases, with 11 bases between them.

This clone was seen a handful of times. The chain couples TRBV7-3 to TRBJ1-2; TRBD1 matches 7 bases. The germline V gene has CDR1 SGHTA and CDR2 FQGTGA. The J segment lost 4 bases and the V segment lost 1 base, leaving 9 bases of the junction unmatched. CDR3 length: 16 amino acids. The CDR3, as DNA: TGTGCCAGCAGCTTAATGGGAGCCGGGACAGTCTATGGCTACACCTTC. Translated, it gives CASSLMGAGTVYGYTF.

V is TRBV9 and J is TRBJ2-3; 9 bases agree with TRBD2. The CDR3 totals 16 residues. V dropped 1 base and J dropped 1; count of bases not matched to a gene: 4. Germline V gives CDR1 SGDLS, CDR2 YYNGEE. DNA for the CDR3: TGTGCCAGCAGCGTATCTAGCGGGATTCGCACAGATACGCAGTATTTT. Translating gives CASSVSSGIRTDTQYF.

The CDR3 region is CASSTRQGENRYEQYF. The CDR3 nucleotides read TGTGCCAGCAGTACTCGACAGGGGGAAAATAGATACGAGCAGTACTTC. The chain combines TRBV2 with TRBJ2-7, with TRBD1 identical over 9 bases. The CDR3 spans 16 residues. Germline lookup yields CDR1 SNHLY and CDR2 FYNNEI. V lost 5 bases and J lost 4; bases outside the gene matches: 12.

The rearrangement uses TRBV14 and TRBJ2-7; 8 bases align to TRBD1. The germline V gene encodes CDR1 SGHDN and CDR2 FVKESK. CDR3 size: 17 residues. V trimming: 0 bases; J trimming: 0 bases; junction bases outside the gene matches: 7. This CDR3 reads CASSQDPRQGSSYEQYV. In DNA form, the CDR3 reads TGTGCCAGCAGCCAAGATCCGAGACAGGGGTCCTCCTACGAGCAGTACGTC.

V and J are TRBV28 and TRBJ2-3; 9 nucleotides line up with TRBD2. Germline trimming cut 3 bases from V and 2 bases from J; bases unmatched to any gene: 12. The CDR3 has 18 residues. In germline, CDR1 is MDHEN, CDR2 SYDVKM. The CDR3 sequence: CASSFPHLLAGNTDTQYF. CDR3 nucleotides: TGTGCCAGCAGTTTTCCCCACCTCCTAGCGGGGAACACAGATACGCAGTATTTT.

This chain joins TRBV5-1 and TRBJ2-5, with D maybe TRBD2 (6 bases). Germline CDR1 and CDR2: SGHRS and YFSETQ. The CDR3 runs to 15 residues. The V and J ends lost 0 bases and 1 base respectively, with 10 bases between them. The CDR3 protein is CASSLAGLPQETQYF. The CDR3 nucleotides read TGCGCCAGCAGCTTGGCGGGACTCCCCCAAGAGACCCAGTACTTC.

CDR3 amino acids: CASSQDPSGAKNIQYF. CDR3 bases: TGTGCCAGCAGCCAAGATCCTAGCGGGGCCAAAAACATTCAGTACTTC. The chain carries TRBV3-1 (or the pseudogene TRBV3-2) and TRBJ2-4, with 8 positions matching TRBD2. With V trimmed by 0 bases and J by 1 base, 2 bases remained unmatched. The CDR3 covers 16 residues. The germline gives CDR1 LGHDT, CDR2 YNNKEL (reference sequence).

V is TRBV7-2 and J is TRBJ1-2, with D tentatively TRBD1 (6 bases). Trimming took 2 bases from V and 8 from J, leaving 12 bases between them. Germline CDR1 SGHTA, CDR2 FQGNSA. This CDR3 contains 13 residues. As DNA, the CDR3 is TGTGCCAGCAGCTTAAACAGGGAACTAGGCTACACCTTC. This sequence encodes CASSLNRELGYTF. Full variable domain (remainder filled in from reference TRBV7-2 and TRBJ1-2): GAGVSQSPSNKVTEKGKDVELRCDPISGHTALYWYRQSLGQGLEFLIYFQGNSAPDKSGLPSDRFSAERTGGSVSTLTIQRTQQEDSAVYLCASSLNRELGYTFGSGTRLTVV.

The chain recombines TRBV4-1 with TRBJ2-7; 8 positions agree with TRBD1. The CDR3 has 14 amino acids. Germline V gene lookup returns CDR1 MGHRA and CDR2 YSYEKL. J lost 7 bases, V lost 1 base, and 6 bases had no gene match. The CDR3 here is CASSQAQGAVEQYF. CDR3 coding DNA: TGCGCCAGCAGCCAAGCGCAGGGGGCCGTAGAGCAGTACTTC.

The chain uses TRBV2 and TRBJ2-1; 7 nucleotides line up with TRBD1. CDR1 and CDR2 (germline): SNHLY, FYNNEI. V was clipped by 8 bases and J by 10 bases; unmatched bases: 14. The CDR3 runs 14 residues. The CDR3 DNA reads TGTGCCAGCGCGACAGGGACATCGGTCGGGGAGCAGTTCTTC. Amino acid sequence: CASATGTSVGEQFF.

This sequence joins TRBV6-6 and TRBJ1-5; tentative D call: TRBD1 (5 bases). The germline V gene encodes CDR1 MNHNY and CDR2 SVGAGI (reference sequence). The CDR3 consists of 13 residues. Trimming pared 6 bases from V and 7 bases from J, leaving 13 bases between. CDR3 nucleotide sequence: TGTGCCAGCAGAGGGAGGGACCACCAGCCCCAGCATTTT. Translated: CASRGRDHQPQHF.

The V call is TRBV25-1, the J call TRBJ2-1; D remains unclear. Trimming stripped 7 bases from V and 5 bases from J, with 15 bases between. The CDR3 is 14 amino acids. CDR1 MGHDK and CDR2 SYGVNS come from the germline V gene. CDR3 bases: TGTGCCAGCATCGACTCGTTGGTCGACAATGAGCAGTTCTTC. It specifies CASIDSLVDNEQFF.

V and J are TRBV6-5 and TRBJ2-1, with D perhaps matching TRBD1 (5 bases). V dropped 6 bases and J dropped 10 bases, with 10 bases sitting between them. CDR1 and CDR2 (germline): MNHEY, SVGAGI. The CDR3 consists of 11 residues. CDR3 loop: CASSQGSEQFF. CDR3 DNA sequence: TGTGCCAGCAGCCAGGGATCCGAGCAGTTCTTC.

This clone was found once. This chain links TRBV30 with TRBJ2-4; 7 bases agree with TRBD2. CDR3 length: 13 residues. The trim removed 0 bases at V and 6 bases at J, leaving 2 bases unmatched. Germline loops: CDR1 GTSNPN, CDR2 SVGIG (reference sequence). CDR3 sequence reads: CAWSVGGGNIQYF. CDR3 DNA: TGTGCCTGGAGTGTAGGCGGGGGAAACATTCAGTACTTC.

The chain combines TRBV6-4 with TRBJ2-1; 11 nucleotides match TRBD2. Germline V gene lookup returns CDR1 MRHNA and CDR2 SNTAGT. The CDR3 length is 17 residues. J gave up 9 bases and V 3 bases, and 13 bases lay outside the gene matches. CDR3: CASSEGELAGAGGEQFF. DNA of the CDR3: TGTGCCAGCAGTGAAGGAGAACTAGCGGGAGCGGGGGGTGAGCAGTTCTTC.

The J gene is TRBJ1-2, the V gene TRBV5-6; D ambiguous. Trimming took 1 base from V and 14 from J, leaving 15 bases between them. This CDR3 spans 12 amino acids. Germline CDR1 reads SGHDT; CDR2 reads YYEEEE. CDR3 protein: CASSLQVAGTTF. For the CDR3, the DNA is TGTGCCAGCAGCTTGCAGGTCGCGGGTACGACCTTC.

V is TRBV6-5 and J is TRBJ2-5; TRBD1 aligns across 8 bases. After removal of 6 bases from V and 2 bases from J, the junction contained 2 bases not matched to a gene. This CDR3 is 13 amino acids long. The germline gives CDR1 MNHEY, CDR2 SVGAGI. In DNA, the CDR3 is TGTGCCAGCAGACAGGGGGATCAAGAGACCCAGTACTTC. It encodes CASRQGDQETQYF.

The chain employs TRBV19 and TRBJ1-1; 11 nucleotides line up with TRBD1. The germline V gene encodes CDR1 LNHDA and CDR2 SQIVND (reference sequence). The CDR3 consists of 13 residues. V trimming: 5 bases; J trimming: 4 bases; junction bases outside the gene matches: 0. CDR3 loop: CASSGTGGTEAFF. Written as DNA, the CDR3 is TGTGCCAGTAGTGGGACAGGGGGCACTGAAGCTTTCTTT.

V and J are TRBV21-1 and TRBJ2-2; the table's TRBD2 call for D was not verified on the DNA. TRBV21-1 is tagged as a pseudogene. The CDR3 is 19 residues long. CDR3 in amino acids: CASSNQDSTSGRLVGELFF. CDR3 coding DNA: TGTGCCAGCAGCAACCAAGACAGTACTAGCGGGAGACTTGTCGGGGAGCTGTTTTTT.

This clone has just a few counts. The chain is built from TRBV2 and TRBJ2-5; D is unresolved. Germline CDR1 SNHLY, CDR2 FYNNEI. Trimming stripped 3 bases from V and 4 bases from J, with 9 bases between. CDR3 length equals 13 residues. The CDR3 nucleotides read TGTGCCAGCAGTGACCTCACCGGAGAGACCCAGTACTTC. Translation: CASSDLTGETQYF.

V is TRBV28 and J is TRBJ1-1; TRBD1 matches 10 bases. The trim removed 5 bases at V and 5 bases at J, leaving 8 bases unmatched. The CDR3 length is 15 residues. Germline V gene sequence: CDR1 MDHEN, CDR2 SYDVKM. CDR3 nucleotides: TGTGCCAGCAGTCCGCCGGGACAGGGGAGAACTGAAGCTTTCTTT. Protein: CASSPPGQGRTEAFF.